The 9 T cell receptor beta chains presented below share a single source sample, sequenced in a study of beta chain features in type 1 diabetes. Every isolated RNA sample was fully reverse transcribed, so sequencing captured expressed TCRB transcripts. Sequenced by immunoSEQ multiplex PCR; TCRdb stores in-frame clones only, minus some. Of about 110,000 clones listed, approximately 39% are singletons. Sequencing input: stem cell memory CD4+ T cells from blood. These receptors all come from a woman aged 18-35 years in good health.

The rearrangement uses TRBV7-9 and TRBJ2-1, with D maybe TRBD1 (5 bases). Germline lookup yields CDR1 SEHNR and CDR2 FQNEAQ (reference sequence). Trimming cost V 1 base and J 12 bases, with 10 bases left between them. The CDR3 length is 12 residues. The CDR3 sequence: CASSLGTGGQFF. The CDR3 nucleotides are TGTGCCAGCAGCTTAGGAACAGGTGGGCAGTTCTTC.

This clone was picked up a small number of times. The J gene is TRBJ1-2, the V gene TRBV7-9; 7 bases are shared with TRBD1. Trimming at V came to 8 bases and at J to 2 bases, leaving 8 bases not matched to a gene. CDR1 SEHNR and CDR2 FQNEAQ come from the germline V gene (reference sequence). The CDR3 covers 14 residues. CDR3 sequence reads: CASRRTGPNYGYTF. The CDR3 nucleotides are TGTGCCAGCCGACGGACAGGACCCAACTATGGCTACACCTTC.

The chain employs TRBV5-1 and TRBJ1-5, with D possibly being TRBD1 (6 bases). Trimming took off 0 bases at V and 7 bases at J, with 11 bases between the two ends. CDR1 is SGHRS and CDR2 is YFSETQ in the germline V gene. The CDR3 has 14 residues. The CDR3 DNA sequence: TGCGCCAGCAGCTTGGACGGGGGGCGGCAGCCCCAGCATTTT. Protein sequence: CASSLDGGRQPQHF.

This rearrangement joins TRBV4-1 to TRBJ2-5, with TRBD2 matching 10 bases. Germline V gene lookup returns CDR1 MGHRA and CDR2 YSYEKL. This CDR3 comprises 17 residues. The V segment lost 1 base and the J segment 1 base; nucleotides outside the gene matches: 6. This CDR3 is CASSQGLAGLFQETQYF. The CDR3 DNA reads TGCGCCAGCAGCCAAGGACTAGCGGGCCTATTCCAAGAGACCCAGTACTTC.

This clone was found many times. The chain recombines TRBV10-3 with TRBJ1-2; tentative D call: TRBD1 (6 bases). This CDR3 is built from 12 residues. Germline V gene data show CDR1 as ENHRY and CDR2 as SYGVKD. V shed 3 bases and J shed 8 bases, with 10 bases lying between them. The CDR3 loop reads CAISDQDRGYTF. CDR3 nucleotides: TGTGCCATCAGTGATCAGGACAGAGGCTACACCTTC.

This clone was counted only a few times. This sequence joins TRBV5-1 and TRBJ1-1; D may be TRBD1 (6 bases). V lost 5 bases and J 5 bases, leaving 13 bases between the germline ends. CDR1 and CDR2 (germline): SGHRS, YFSETQ. This CDR3 region has 13 residues. The CDR3 region has the DNA TGCGCCAGCAGACCAACAGGGTTGACTGAAGCTTTCTTT. This gives the protein CASRPTGLTEAFF.

The chain has TRBV28 and TRBJ1-5, with TRBD1 matching over 8 bases. The germline gives CDR1 MDHEN, CDR2 SYDVKM. The CDR3 contains 16 residues. The ends lost 8 bases at V and 1 base at J; junction bases unmatched: 10. CDR3 sequence: CASCSAGGSSNQPQHF. DNA for the CDR3: TGTGCCAGCTGCTCCGCAGGGGGCAGCAGCAATCAGCCCCAGCATTTT.

In its sample, this clone was seen a few times. The chain links TRBV29-1 to TRBJ2-1, with D possibly matching TRBD1 (6 bases). Germline V gene sequence: CDR1 SQVTM, CDR2 ANQGSEA. The CDR3 covers 18 residues. V lost 4 bases to trimming and J lost 4 bases, with 26 bases between them. The CDR3 is CSVVPRGWVLRGYNEQFF. The CDR3 nucleotides read TGCAGCGTTGTTCCCAGGGGATGGGTCCTCAGGGGTTACAATGAGCAGTTCTTC.

This clone has just a few counts. The chain combines TRBV6-6 with TRBJ2-7; 7 bases agree with TRBD1. The CDR3 has 12 amino acids. Germline V gives CDR1 MNHNY, CDR2 SVGAGI (reference sequence). J gave up 1 base and V 10 bases, and 4 bases lay outside the gene matches. DNA for the CDR3: TGTGCCACCCTGGACAGGTCCTACGAGCAGTACTTC. Its translation: CATLDRSYEQYF.